One sample yielded the 10 T cell receptor beta chains listed below, sequenced in a study of T cell clonality in common variable immunodeficiency. Data came from immunoSEQ multiplex PCR; TCRdb stores just in-frame clones and leaves some out. Singletons are absent from the sample, which has tens of thousands of clones. Input material: peripheral blood mononuclear cells. Receptor source: a person aged 18 to 70 in good health.

This clone was seen a few times. The CDR3 end falls 3 residues outside the read, so it is completed with the germline J gene. The chain carries TRBV7-2 and TRBJ1-2; D ambiguous. This CDR3 spans 17 amino acids. Per the germline V gene, CDR1 is SGHTA and CDR2 is FQGNSA. The sequenced CDR3 bases are TGTGCCAGCAGCTTAGCCACCCTAGCGGGAGTTGGGTACGAC. Amino acids: CASSLATLAGVGYD. In full, the CDR3 is CASSLATLAGVGYDYTF.

There are many counts of this clone. The CDR3 is cut off 3 residues early in the read; its end comes from the germline J gene. The rearrangement uses TRBV19 and TRBJ1-1; TRBD1 is a possible D gene (5 bases). The CDR3 runs 15 residues. Per germline, CDR1 LNHDA and CDR2 SQIVND (reference sequence). V was pared by 6 bases and J by 6 bases, with 20 bases between. The CDR3 protein is CASSRGGSRAAEAFF. The sequenced CDR3 bases are TGTGCCAGTAGCCGTGGAGGTTCCAGGGCTGCTGAA.

This clone was counted at least ten times. The read stops 3 residues short of the end of the CDR3; the missing end is completed from the germline J gene. The chain couples TRBV18 to TRBJ1-6, with TRBD1 matching 9 bases. The CDR3 totals 16 residues. V shed 1 base and J 7 bases; nucleotides not matched to a gene: 5. CDR1 KGHSH and CDR2 LQKENI come from the germline V gene. The sequenced CDR3 bases are TGTGCCAGCTCACCACGAGGACAGGGGAGGAATTCACCC. It codes for CASSPRGQGRNSP. The whole CDR3 sequence is CASSPRGQGRNSPLHF.

This clone appeared a few times. The CDR3 end is not reached by the read, which stops 3 residues before it; the germline J gene fills it in. The chain carries TRBV7-9 and TRBJ1-2; a weak D match, TRBD1 (5 bases). Germline CDR1 reads SEHNR; CDR2 reads FQNEAQ (reference sequence). This CDR3 is 14 amino acids long. The sequenced CDR3 bases are TGTGCCAGCAGATTCGGGACTAGCGGGGATGAC. It codes for CASRFGTSGDD. Given in full, the CDR3 is CASRFGTSGDDYTF.

This clone came up many times. The read comes to an end 3 residues before the CDR3 does, leaving the germline J gene to fill in the end. The V and J genes are TRBV6-1 and TRBJ2-2; D gene uncertain. There are 15 residues in the CDR3. In germline, CDR1 is MNHNS, CDR2 SASEGT. Trimming shortened V by 4 bases and J by 2 bases, and 11 bases separated the two germline ends. The CDR3 reads CASSADTFNTGELFF. CDR3 DNA (partial): TGTGCCAGCAGTGCAGACACTTTTAACACCGGGGAG.

This clone was observed many times. With the read ending 3 residues before the CDR3 end, the germline J gene is used to fill in that end. This chain connects TRBV20-1 to TRBJ1-2; 7 bases are shared with TRBD1. This CDR3 comprises 15 residues. The germline CDR1 and CDR2 sequences are DFQATT and SNEGSKA (reference sequence). With 0 bases clipped from V and 4 bases from J, the junction kept 8 bases outside the gene matches. The CDR3 loop is CSARDTGARGYGYTF. Incomplete CDR3 DNA: TGCAGTGCTAGAGATACAGGGGCACGGGGCTATGGC.

Note on this clone: The sequence runs out 3 residues before the end of the CDR3; the remainder is reconstructed from the germline J gene. This chain joins TRBV20-1 and TRBJ1-6, with a possible D match to TRBD1 (6 bases). This CDR3 has 14 residues. Trimming took off 1 base at V and 8 bases at J, with 12 bases between the two ends. Germline V lookup: CDR1 DFQATT, CDR2 SNEGSKA (reference sequence). The sequenced CDR3 bases are TGCAGTGCTAGAGCAGGGGCCTCGGATTCACCC. Translation gives CSARAGASDSP. The full CDR3 sequence reads CSARAGASDSPLHF.

The table lists this clone with many counts. CDR3 bases read: TGTGCCAGTAGACCGGGACAGTCCAATCAGCCC. Amino acids: CASRPGQSNQP. The whole CDR3 sequence is CASRPGQSNQPQHF. The gene calls are TRBV19 and TRBJ1-5; 7 nucleotides agree with TRBD1. Read data end 3 residues before the CDR3 end; the end is taken from the germline J gene. CDR1 is LNHDA, CDR2 SQIVND, per germline (reference sequence). J was trimmed by 3 bases and V by 6 bases; bases with no gene match: 5. The CDR3 runs 14 residues.

This clone was counted ten times or more. The read halts 3 residues ahead of the CDR3 end, with the missing end drawn from the germline J gene. The chain carries TRBV19 and TRBJ2-7; TRBD1 matches at 8 bases. CDR1 and CDR2 (germline): LNHDA, SQIVND (reference sequence). The junction had 4 bases not matched to a gene; V was cut back by 5 bases and J by 4 bases. The CDR3 loop spans 13 amino acids. The CDR3 DNA, read in part, is TGTGCCAGTAGTCAGGACAGGGAGTACGAG. Translating gives CASSQDREYE. The whole CDR3 reads CASSQDREYEQYF.

Note on this clone: The sequence runs out 3 residues before the end of the CDR3; the remainder is reconstructed from the germline J gene. The chain employs TRBV11-3 and TRBJ2-2, with D unclear. The CDR3 loop spans 15 amino acids. The germline gives CDR1 SGHNT, CDR2 YENEEA. Trimming removed 1 base at V and 0 bases at J, with 6 bases between. CDR3 in amino acids: CASSLARANTGELFF. The DNA read from the CDR3 is TGTGCCAGCAGCTTAGCACGGGCGAACACCGGGGAG.